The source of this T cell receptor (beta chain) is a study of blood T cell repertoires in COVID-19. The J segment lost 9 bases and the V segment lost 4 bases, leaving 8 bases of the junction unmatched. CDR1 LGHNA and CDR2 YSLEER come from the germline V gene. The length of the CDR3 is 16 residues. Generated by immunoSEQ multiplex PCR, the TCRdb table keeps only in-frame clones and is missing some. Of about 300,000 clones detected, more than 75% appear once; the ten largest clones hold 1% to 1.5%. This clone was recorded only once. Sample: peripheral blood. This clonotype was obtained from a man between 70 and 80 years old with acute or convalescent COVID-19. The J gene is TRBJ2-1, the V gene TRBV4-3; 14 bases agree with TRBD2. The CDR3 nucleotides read TGCGCCAGCAGCCGAGCGGGACTAGCGGGAGTCCTTGAGCAGTTCTTC. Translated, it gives CASSRAGLAGVLEQFF.